One and the same sample provided the 20 T cell receptor beta chains below, sequenced in a study of T cells in narcolepsy. The method was immunoSEQ multiplex PCR; TCRdb's version includes in-frame clones alone and lacks a portion of them. Of about 29,000 clones in the sample, about 87% are singletons; the top ten hold roughly 1%. The sequencing input was memory (CD45RA-) CD4+ T cells from blood. All receptors come from a human donor in good health.

Here the CDR3 reads CASSATRGSGANVLTF. CDR3 nucleotide sequence: TGTGCCAGTAGTGCCACACGGGGGTCTGGGGCCAACGTCCTGACTTTC. The chain links TRBV19 to TRBJ2-6; a possible D gene is TRBD2 (6 bases). Germline CDR1 LNHDA, CDR2 SQIVND (reference sequence). Trimming took 5 bases from V and 1 from J, leaving 12 bases between them. The CDR3 sequence is 16 residues long.

The CDR3: CASSNGQGAHEQFF. CDR3 coding DNA: TGCGCCAGCAGCAACGGACAGGGGGCACATGAGCAGTTCTTC. This chain connects TRBV5-1 to TRBJ2-1, with 11 bases lining up with TRBD1. From germline, CDR1 is SGHRS and CDR2 YFSETQ. The CDR3 runs 14 residues. The ends lost 4 bases at V and 8 bases at J; junction bases unmatched: 5.

The chain uses TRBV12-5 and TRBJ2-7, with a tentative D call TRBD2 (5 bases). Germline CDR1 is LGHNT and CDR2 is FRNRAP. The CDR3 length is 13 residues. The germline V and J ends were trimmed by 5 bases and 0 bases, with 8 bases remaining between them. This CDR3 reads CASGNGVSYEQYF. CDR3 bases: TGTGCTAGTGGTAACGGGGTCTCCTACGAGCAGTACTTC. Supplemented by reference TRBV12-5 and TRBJ2-7, the full variable domain reads DARVTQTPRHKVTEMGQEVTMRCQPILGHNTVFWYRQTMMQGLELLAYFRNRAPLDDSGMPKDRFSAEMPDATLATLKIQPSEPRDSAVYFCASGNGVSYEQYFGPGTRLTVT.

This clone was counted once. The chain links TRBV7-3 to TRBJ2-1; TRBD2 matches at 8 bases. The ends lost 5 bases at V and 4 bases at J; junction bases unmatched: 7. There are 15 residues in the CDR3. Looked up from germline, CDR1 is SGHTA and CDR2 is FQGTGA. The CDR3 DNA reads as TGTGCCAGCAGCCCAGGACTAGCCGATTACAATGAGCAGTTCTTC. The encoded protein is CASSPGLADYNEQFF.

The V call is TRBV30, the J call TRBJ1-4; D might be TRBD1 (5 bases). The V gene lost 5 bases and the J gene lost 3 bases, with 7 bases spanning the gap. CDR3 length: 12 amino acids. Germline V lookup: CDR1 GTSNPN, CDR2 SVGIG (reference sequence). The CDR3 sequence is CAWDRSNEKLFF. The CDR3 DNA follows: TGTGCCTGGGACAGATCTAATGAAAAACTGTTTTTT.

V gene TRBV30 combines with J gene TRBJ2-7; 8 bases fit TRBD1. J was trimmed by 2 bases and V by 4 bases; bases with no gene match: 4. The CDR3 extends over 13 amino acids. Germline lookup yields CDR1 GTSNPN and CDR2 SVGIG (reference sequence). CDR3 loop: CAWTGTGTYEQYF. DNA of the CDR3: TGTGCCTGGACCGGGACAGGCACCTACGAGCAGTACTTC.

The gene calls are TRBV2 and TRBJ2-7; D remains ambiguous. The V gene's germline CDR1 is SNHLY and CDR2 FYNNEI. Trimming took off 6 bases at V and 2 bases at J, with 14 bases between the two ends. The CDR3 has 14 amino acids. CDR3: CASRVSRTAYEQYF. The CDR3 coding sequence is TGTGCCAGCAGGGTCTCCAGGACCGCCTACGAGCAGTACTTC.

This rearrangement joins TRBV19 to TRBJ2-1; D may be TRBD1 (5 bases). CDR3 length equals 16 residues. Trimming took off 7 bases at V and 3 bases at J, with 19 bases between the two ends. Germline V gives CDR1 LNHDA, CDR2 SQIVND (reference sequence). In DNA, the CDR3 is TGTGCCAGTACCCCCCGAAGGGGCTCTTACTACAATGAGCAGTTCTTC. It yields the protein CASTPRRGSYYNEQFF.

This chain joins TRBV5-1 and TRBJ2-7; D not resolved. From germline, CDR1 is SGHRS and CDR2 YFSETQ. Trimming left V 1 base short and J 0 bases short, with 11 bases between. The CDR3 loop spans 15 amino acids. The CDR3 spells CASSLSSLGSYEQYF. CDR3 DNA: TGCGCCAGCAGCTTGTCCAGTTTGGGCTCCTACGAGCAGTACTTC.

V usage is TRBV7-9 and J usage is TRBJ1-6, with D possibly being TRBD1 (6 bases). The CDR3 contains 15 residues. Per the germline V gene, CDR1 is SEHNR and CDR2 is FQNEAQ (reference sequence). Between the trimmed V and J ends, which lost 1 base and 7 bases, there was a span of 11 bases. CDR3 residues: CASSLVAGTNSPLHF. The CDR3 nucleotides are TGTGCCAGCAGCTTAGTCGCTGGGACAAATTCACCCCTCCACTTT.

V and J are TRBV6-4 and TRBJ2-1; tentative D call: TRBD2 (6 bases). Trimming removed 4 bases at V and 7 bases at J, with 17 bases between. The CDR3 length is 15 residues. The V gene's germline CDR1 is MRHNA and CDR2 SNTAGT. The CDR3: CASSGSAGLINEQFF. CDR3 coding DNA: TGTGCCAGCAGTGGGTCGGCGGGATTGATAAATGAGCAGTTCTTC.

This clone was seen just once. The rearrangement links TRBV9 to TRBJ2-1; 10 nucleotides align to TRBD2. Trimming removed 1 base from V and 5 bases from J; junction bases left unmatched: 3. The CDR3 spans 15 residues. Germline CDR1 and CDR2: SGDLS and YYNGEE. The CDR3 DNA sequence: TGTGCCAGCAGCGTACCTAGCGGGAGAGACAATGAGCAGTTCTTC. This codes for CASSVPSGRDNEQFF.

The rearrangement links TRBV19 to TRBJ2-7; perhaps D is TRBD1 or TRBD2 (6 bases each). The CDR3 length is 14 residues. V lost 5 bases and J 2 bases, leaving 13 bases between the germline ends. The V gene's germline CDR1 is LNHDA and CDR2 SQIVND (reference sequence). The CDR3 DNA is TGTGCCAGTAGTCTCCGGGGGCGAGCCTACGAGCAGTACTTC. It encodes CASSLRGRAYEQYF.

V is TRBV6-5 and J is TRBJ1-4; D uncertain. V dropped 5 bases and J dropped 4 bases, with 14 bases sitting between them. Germline V CDR1 and CDR2: MNHEY, SVGAGI. The CDR3 covers 15 residues. CDR3 sequence (DNA): TGTGCCAGCAGTCCTAATGGGATCGGTAATGAAAAACTGTTTTTT. Translated, it gives CASSPNGIGNEKLFF.

The chain couples TRBV19 to TRBJ1-5, with D uncertain. Between the trimmed V and J ends, which lost 5 bases and 5 bases, there was a span of 13 bases. This CDR3 is 14 amino acids long. The V gene's germline CDR1 is LNHDA and CDR2 SQIVND (reference sequence). DNA of the CDR3: TGTGCCAGTAGTCCGCAAAAAAACGATCAGCCCCAGCATTTT. It is translated as CASSPQKNDQPQHF. Filled out from reference TRBV19 and TRBJ1-5, the complete variable domain reads DGGITQSPKYLFRKEGQNVTLSCEQNLNHDAMYWYRQDPGQGLRLIYYSQIVNDFQKGDIAEGYSVSREKKESFPLTVTSAQKNPTAFYLCASSPQKNDQPQHFGDGTRLSIL.

The chain recombines TRBV10-3 with TRBJ2-3; D ambiguous. From germline, CDR1 is ENHRY and CDR2 SYGVKD. CDR3 length equals 14 residues. Trimming removed 1 base from V and 6 bases from J, with 11 bases in between. CDR3 sequence reads: CAISELLDPDTQYF. The CDR3 coding sequence is TGTGCCATCAGTGAGTTGTTAGATCCGGATACGCAGTATTTT.

This chain links TRBV4-1 with TRBJ1-5; tentatively, D is TRBD1 (5 bases). V was trimmed by 0 bases and J by 7 bases, leaving 10 bases between them. Germline V gene data show CDR1 as MGHRA and CDR2 as YSYEKL. This CDR3 comprises 14 residues. The CDR3 DNA reads as TGCGCCAGCAGCCAAGAACTGCGGGACCAGCCCCAGCATTTT. Its translation is CASSQELRDQPQHF.

This clone has just one count. J is TRBJ2-1 and V is TRBV20-1, with 13 bases matching TRBD2. The CDR3 has 11 amino acids. The germline V gene has CDR1 DFQATT and CDR2 SNEGSKA (reference sequence). V was clipped by 6 bases and J by 15 bases; unmatched bases: 5. The CDR3: CSAALAGGLFF. Here the CDR3 DNA reads TGCAGTGCCGCACTAGCGGGAGGGCTGTTCTTC.

The genes are TRBV30 and TRBJ1-3; D unresolved. From germline, CDR1 is GTSNPN and CDR2 SVGIG (reference sequence). Trimming stripped 2 bases from V and 0 bases from J, with 20 bases between. The CDR3 sequence is 18 residues long. The CDR3 region is CAWSLNVIGRLSGNTIYF. The DNA for the CDR3 is TGTGCCTGGAGTCTAAATGTTATTGGGCGCCTCTCTGGAAACACCATATATTTT.

The rearrangement links TRBV28 to TRBJ2-7; 7 nucleotides match TRBD1. Per germline, CDR1 MDHEN and CDR2 SYDVKM. Germline trimming cut 7 bases from V and 2 bases from J; bases unmatched to any gene: 8. This CDR3 spans 14 amino acids. The CDR3 is CASTMTGHTYEQYF. CDR3 in DNA: TGTGCCAGCACCATGACAGGGCACACCTACGAGCAGTACTTC.